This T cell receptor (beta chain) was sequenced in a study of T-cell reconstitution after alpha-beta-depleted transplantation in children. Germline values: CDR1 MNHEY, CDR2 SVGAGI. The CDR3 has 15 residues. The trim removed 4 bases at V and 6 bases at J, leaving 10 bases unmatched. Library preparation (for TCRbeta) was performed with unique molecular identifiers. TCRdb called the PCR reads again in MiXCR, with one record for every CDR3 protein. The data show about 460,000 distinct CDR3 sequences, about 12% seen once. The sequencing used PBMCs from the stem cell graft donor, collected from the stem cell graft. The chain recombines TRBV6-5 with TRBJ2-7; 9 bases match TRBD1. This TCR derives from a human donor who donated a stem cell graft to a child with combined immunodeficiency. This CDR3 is CASSLSRGQGGEQYF. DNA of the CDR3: TGTGCCAGCAGTTTATCGAGGGGACAGGGAGGCGAGCAGTACTTC.